What follows are 2 T cell receptor beta chains derived from one specimen sequenced in a study of CD8 T cells in Susac syndrome. With random hexamers, 0.5 to 1 ug RNA was reverse transcribed. TCRdb redid the calling of the immunoSEQ multiplex PCR reads with MiXCR, one entry per CDR3 protein. The sample lists roughly 150,000 distinct CDR3 sequences, roughly 94% occurring once. Sequences were obtained from CD4+ T cells from PBMCs. The receptor set was obtained from a human donor in good health.

The J gene is TRBJ2-3, the V gene TRBV5-1, with 7 bases matching TRBD1. CDR3 size: 14 residues. Per germline, CDR1 SGHRS and CDR2 YFSETQ. Germline trimming cut 4 bases from V and 3 bases from J; bases unmatched to any gene: 5. For the CDR3, the DNA is TGCGCCAGCAGCATCCAGGGGGATACAGATACGCAGTATTTT. Residues: CASSIQGDTDTQYF. The complete variable domain, with remaining parts taken from reference TRBV5-1 and TRBJ2-3, reads KAGVTQTPRYLIKTRGQQVTLSCSPISGHRSVSWYQQTPGQGLQFLFEYFSETQRNKGNFPGRFSGRQFSNSRSEMNVSTLELGDSALYLCASSIQGDTDTQYFGPGTRLTVL.

This chain connects TRBV11-2 to TRBJ1-1; the D gene is possibly TRBD1 (6 bases). Germline assignment: CDR1 SGHAT and CDR2 FQNNGV. The V end lost 5 bases, the J end lost 4 bases, and 17 bases lay between the germline ends. This CDR3 comprises 15 residues. DNA for the CDR3: TGTGCCAGCAGCCGTGTCCGGGGGGGGCTCACTGAAGCTTTCTTT. It yields the protein CASSRVRGGLTEAFF.